This T cell receptor beta chain was identified in a study of T cells after yellow fever vaccination. At the level of the study: Where fractions had low cell numbers, libraries were prepared from them with the SMART-Seq v4 Ultra Low Input RNA kit. General observations from the study: Reappearing after the booster were most of the clones from primary vaccination (around 95% CD4, around 90% CD8).

Concerning this clonotype: The antigen remains unidentified.

One entry per CDR3 protein, called by TCRdb with MiXCR from the 5' RACE reads. Of about 330,000 distinct CDR3 sequences in the sample, less than 9.5% were seen once. Germline V gene data show CDR1 as SEHNR and CDR2 as FQNEAQ (reference sequence). The CDR3 is 15 amino acids. V was cut by 5 bases and J by 4 bases, with 17 bases left in between. The specimen was PBMCs, collected about 41 days after the first yellow fever vaccination. The receptor's source is a young man who received the YFV17D yellow fever vaccine. V and J are TRBV7-9 and TRBJ2-5; D uncertain. CDR3 sequence reads: CASSTMRPPLETQYF. CDR3 DNA sequence: TGTGCCAGCAGCACCATGCGACCCCCGTTAGAGACCCAGTACTTC.